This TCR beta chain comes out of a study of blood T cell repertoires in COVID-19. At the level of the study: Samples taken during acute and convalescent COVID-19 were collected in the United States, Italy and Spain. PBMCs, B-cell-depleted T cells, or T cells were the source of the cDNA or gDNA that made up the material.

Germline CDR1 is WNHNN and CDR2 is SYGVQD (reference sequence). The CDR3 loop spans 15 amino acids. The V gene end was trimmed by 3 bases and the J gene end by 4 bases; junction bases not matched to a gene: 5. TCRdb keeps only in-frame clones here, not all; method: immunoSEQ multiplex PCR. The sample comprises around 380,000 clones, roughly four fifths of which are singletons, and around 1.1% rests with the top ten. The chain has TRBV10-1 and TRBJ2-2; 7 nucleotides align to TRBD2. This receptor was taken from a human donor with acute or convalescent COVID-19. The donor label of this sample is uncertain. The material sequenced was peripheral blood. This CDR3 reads CASSDTAGVTGELFF. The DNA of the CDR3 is TGCGCCAGCAGTGACACGGCGGGAGTCACCGGGGAGCTGTTTTTT.